This paragraph covers one TCR beta chain sequence. TCRdb's copy holds only in-frame clones and misses some; the assay was immunoSEQ multiplex PCR. This repertoire shows 200,000 to 250,000 clones, 88% found once; its top ten account for under 3%. These data are taken from a study of blood T cell repertoires in COVID-19. Background on the study: Collection of acute and convalescent COVID-19 samples took place in the United States, Italy and Spain. T cells, B-cell-depleted T cells, or PBMCs provided the cDNA or gDNA that served as material.

The CDR3 contains 13 residues. CDR1 is ENHRY and CDR2 is SYGVKD in the germline V gene. Trimming cost V 10 bases and J 0 bases, with 10 bases left between them. Participant ages covered roughly 18 to 89 years across 20 to 25 US areas. Cohort 3 donors counted as recovered after two negative PCRs, clearance, or resolved symptoms. The origin of this receptor is a woman aged 25 to 39 who had recovered from COVID-19. The chain uses TRBV10-3 and TRBJ1-3; unclear D gene. Input material: PBMCs or T cells enriched from blood (not recorded which). CDR3 protein: CASQDYSGNTIYF. The DNA for the CDR3 is TGTGCCAGCCAAGACTACTCTGGAAACACCATATATTTT.